The following is a T cell receptor (beta chain) sequence with its context. TCRdb reprocessed the 5' RACE reads with MiXCR, giving one entry per CDR3 protein. The sample holds 200,000 to 300,000 distinct CDR3 sequences, about 7.1% seen once. The trim removed 1 base at V and 0 bases at J, leaving 6 bases unmatched. CDR3 length: 17 amino acids. Germline V gene sequence: CDR1 SQVTM, CDR2 ANQGSEA. These data come from a study of T cells after yellow fever vaccination. The chain employs TRBV29-1 and TRBJ2-3, with TRBD2 matching over 11 bases. Sequenced here: CD4+ T cells sorted from PBMCs, sampled 15 days after the yellow fever booster vaccination. This sequence originates from a man aged 25-45 years who received the YFV17D yellow fever vaccine. CDR3 loop: CSVEVAGGPRSTDTQYF. As DNA, the CDR3 is TGCAGCGTTGAAGTAGCGGGAGGGCCTCGAAGCACAGATACGCAGTATTTT.